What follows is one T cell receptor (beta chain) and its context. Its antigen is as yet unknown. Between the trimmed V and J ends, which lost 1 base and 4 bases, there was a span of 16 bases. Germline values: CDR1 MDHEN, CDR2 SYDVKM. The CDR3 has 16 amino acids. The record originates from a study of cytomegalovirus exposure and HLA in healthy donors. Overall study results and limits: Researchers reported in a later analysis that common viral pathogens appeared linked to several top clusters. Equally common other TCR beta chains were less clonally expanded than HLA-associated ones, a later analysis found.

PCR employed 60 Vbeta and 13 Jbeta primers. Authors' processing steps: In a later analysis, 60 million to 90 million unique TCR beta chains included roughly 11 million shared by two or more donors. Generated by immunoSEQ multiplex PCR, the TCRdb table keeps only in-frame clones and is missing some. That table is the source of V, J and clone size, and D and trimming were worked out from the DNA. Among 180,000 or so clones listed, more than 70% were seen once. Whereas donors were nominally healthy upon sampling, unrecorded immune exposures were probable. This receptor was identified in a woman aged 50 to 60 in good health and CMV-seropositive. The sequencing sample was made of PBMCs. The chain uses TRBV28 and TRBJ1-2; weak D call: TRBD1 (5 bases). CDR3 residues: CASSLSGGDGTYGYTF. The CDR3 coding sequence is TGTGCCAGCAGTTTATCAGGAGGGGATGGTACCTATGGCTACACCTTC.